The rows below give T cell receptor beta chains drawn from one sample of a study of blood T cell repertoires in COVID-19. Measured with immunoSEQ multiplex PCR; TCRdb has only the in-frame clones, and not every one. Here the sample spans some 340,000 clones, roughly nine tenths being singletons. Input material: PBMCs or T cells enriched from blood (not recorded which). These receptors all come from a woman in her twenties or thirties who had been exposed to COVID-19. Both conserved end residues are part of each CDR3. The D gene is left open where the match is weak. Some rows mark clone size as missing; the rest say once, few, many or name a class of expanded clone.

TRBJ2-1 | TRBV10-3 | NA | NA | CAISTGGRNEQFF
TRBJ2-2 | TRBV5-4 | NA | NA | CASRGGSNTGELFF
TRBJ2-2 | TRBV5-4 | NA | TRBD1 | CASSSPGQGAPGELFF
TRBJ1-3 | TRBV4-3 | NA | TRBD1 | CASSPSGGSGNTIYF
TRBJ1-3 | TRBV5-1 | NA | NA | CASSLRETGFGNTIYF
TRBJ1-2 | TRBV20-1 | NA | NA | CSPGVSGYTF
TRBJ1-1 | TRBV10-3 | once | NA | CAISESTPTEAFF
TRBJ2-7 | TRBV7-9 | NA | NA | CASSPSRDEQYF
TRBJ1-6 | TRBV6-2/TRBV6-3 | NA | NA | CASSYETASSYNSPLHF
TRBJ2-7 | TRBV27 | NA | TRBD1 | CASSLWDRDEQYF
TRBJ2-1 | TRBV6-5 | NA | TRBD2 | CASRLLAGDNEQFF
TRBJ2-1 | TRBV3-1/TRBV3-2 | NA | NA | CASSFFPSDNEQFF
TRBJ2-7 | TRBV13 | NA | NA | CASSLGGPYEQYF
TRBJ2-7 | TRBV6-2/TRBV6-3 | once | TRBD2 | CASSYVAGGLSYEQYF
TRBJ1-5 | TRBV5-1 | NA | NA | CASSLGGASNQPQHF
TRBJ1-5 | TRBV27 | NA | NA | CASSLGAGLSNQPQHF
TRBJ2-1 | TRBV10-3 | NA | TRBD1 | CAISEKTGSENEQFF
TRBJ1-4 | TRBV14 | NA | TRBD1 | CASRRTGGTNEKLFF
TRBJ1-4 | TRBV19 | few | TRBD1 | CASSPGQANEKLFF
TRBJ1-6 | TRBV19 | NA | NA | CASSPGQSNSPLHF
TRBJ1-2 | TRBV11-2 | once | NA | CASSLVAQGIRYGYTF
TRBJ1-1 | TRBV10-3 | NA | NA | CAISDSRGGSEAFF
TRBJ1-5 | TRBV5-1 | NA | TRBD1 | CASSLAGQGNQPQHF
TRBJ2-6 | TRBV7-9 | once | NA | CASSSLPSSGANVLTF
TRBJ1-2 | TRBV5-8 | NA | TRBD1 | CASSSYQGQLGIGYTF
TRBJ1-5 | TRBV19 | NA | TRBD1 | CASRDRGYSNQPQHF
TRBJ1-6 | TRBV6-5 | NA | NA | CASSYALTRSGSPLHF
TRBJ2-1 | TRBV3-1/TRBV3-2 | NA | TRBD2 | CASSQGTSGAEFYNEQFF
TRBJ1-1 | TRBV13 | NA | NA | CASSNRQVNTEAFF
TRBJ2-7 | TRBV7-8 | NA | NA | CASSLVAGVHEQYF
TRBJ2-3 | TRBV7-3 | NA | TRBD1 | CASSLRDRSTDTQYF
TRBJ1-3 | TRBV9 | NA | NA | CASSHTGGQSSGNTIYF
TRBJ1-2 | TRBV9 | NA | TRBD1 | CASSVGVDRASGYTF
TRBJ1-2 | TRBV2 | once | TRBD1 | CASPGQKMGSYGYTF
TRBJ1-2 | TRBV7-9 | NA | TRBD1 | CASSLPRDRGGKSYTF
TRBJ1-2 | TRBV7-9 | NA | TRBD1 | CASTDQEIFVGGGGYTF
TRBJ2-1 | TRBV4-2 | NA | NA | CASSRIQGEEQFF
TRBJ1-5 | TRBV12-5 | NA | TRBD1 | CASGRTGQGYNQPQHF
TRBJ1-6 | TRBV18 | NA | NA | CASSPEAGYNSPLHF
TRBJ2-7 | TRBV2 | NA | TRBD1 | CASSGQGTYEQYF
TRBJ1-6 | TRBV5-5 | NA | TRBD1 | CASSSYRDSNSPLHF
TRBJ1-2 | TRBV19 | NA | NA | CASSTRERYGYTF
TRBJ2-7 | TRBV19 | few | TRBD1 | CASRGTGESYEQYF
TRBJ1-5 | TRBV3-1/TRBV3-2 | NA | TRBD1 | CASSLTTGVQHF
TRBJ1-2 | TRBV5-6 | NA | TRBD1 | CASSAPGQGSLYGYTF
TRBJ1-5 | TRBV7-9 | NA | NA | CASSLDTQPQHF
TRBJ2-6 | TRBV7-6 | NA | NA | CASSLGTSSGANVLTF
TRBJ2-5 | TRBV19 | NA | NA | CASSRRSQETQYF
TRBJ1-4 | TRBV14 | NA | NA | CASSQRVKGEKLFF
TRBJ1-1 | TRBV7-9 | NA | NA | CASSLSPDTEAFF